This T cell receptor beta chain appears in the sequencing data of a study of OX40 agonist ivuxolimab in advanced cancers. Notes on the research overall: Ivuxolimab, which targeted the costimulatory receptor OX40 (CD134), was an agonistic, fully human IgG2 monoclonal antibody. Partial responses occurred in three dose-escalation patients, of whom one had hepatocellular carcinoma and two had cutaneous melanoma. The paper describes the monotherapy dose-escalation part (N of about 55 patients) of the phase I trial of ivuxolimab. Peripheral TCRbeta sequencing was intended to test whether TCR sequence diversity was altered and clonal T-cell expansion was caused by ivuxolimab. Patients were allowed to have had prior anti-PD-1, anti-PD-L1 or anti-CTLA-4 therapy, and approximately 40% of the dose-escalation patients had been treated with checkpoint inhibitors. Of the roughly 52 dose-escalation patients, hepatocellular carcinoma was present in approximately 20, melanoma in about 15, renal cell carcinoma in 9 and head and neck cancer in 9. The dose-escalation cohort was over 70% male with a mean age of roughly 60 years, ranging from roughly 23 to 90. Intravenous ivuxolimab was administered to patients every 2 weeks at six dose levels: 0.01, 0.1, 0.3, 1.5, 3 and 10 mg/kg.

As concerns this clone: Its antigen is currently not known. No per-base quality is available; no much larger clone lies one base away.

Broader findings and caveats from the paper: At doses from 0.1 to 3.0 mg/kg, clonal expansion was seen in both CD4+ and CD8+ blood T cells between baseline and week 6. In the 0.1-3.0 mg/kg groups, partial responders had among the lowest normalized peripheral clonal expansion, particularly in CD8+ T cells. Low levels of normalized T-cell clonal expansion were also seen in some patients who did not respond. After ivuxolimab, more expanded clones were found on average in CD8+ T cells than in CD4+ T cells. The antigen specificity of the clonally expanded peripheral T cells was not determined.

Patients with autoimmune disease history or receiving systemic immunosuppression were excluded from the trial. In every dose cohort, peripheral blood was drawn for TCR sequencing at baseline, cycle 4 day 1, and cycle 7 day 1. The samples were taken from a phase I, first-in-human, multicenter, open-label dose-escalation trial of ivuxolimab. Adults with locally advanced or metastatic melanoma, renal cell, hepatocellular, or head and neck squamous cell carcinoma were enrolled in the trial. CD4+ and CD8+ T cells were sorted separately from peripheral blood before TCR sequencing. To sequence the TCRbeta CDR3 region, genomic DNA was isolated from the sorted cells. TCRbeta CDR3 regions were sequenced using the immunoSEQ Assay. The table was pulled from immuneACCESS by TCRdb, which kept in-frame rearrangements only. Such tables lose some clones; where checked, under half of the loss comes from unresolved V genes, and the rest has no known cause. Counted in this sample were 77,000 or so clones; over 75% of them appeared once. Of the sample, roughly 5.3% falls within the top ten clones.

This TCR derives from an adult with an advanced solid tumor such as melanoma, head and neck, liver or kidney cancer. The specimen was CD4+ or CD8+ T cells sorted from blood, collected in a trial of the OX40 agonist ivuxolimab.

The CDR3: CASSPGTSGNEQFF. The nucleotides are TGTGCCAGCAGCCCAGGGACTAGCGGGAATGAGCAGTTCTTC. The chain employs TRBV7-2 and TRBJ2-1, with 12 bases matching TRBD2. V lost 5 bases and J lost 7 bases, and the count of bases not matched to a germline gene is 3. The cysteine opens and the phenylalanine closes a CDR3 of 14 amino acids. Here the CDR3 DNA is all that survives: 42 bases in frame from base 1. Looking up the germline V gene yields CDR1 SGHTA and CDR2 FQGNSA.